A single sample is the source of the 31 T cell receptor beta chains below, sequenced in a study of blood T cell repertoires in COVID-19. Generated by immunoSEQ multiplex PCR, the TCRdb table keeps only in-frame clones and is missing some. The table has about 200,000 clones, roughly 85% seen once. Sequencing input: peripheral blood. These TCRs come from a woman aged 80 or older with acute or convalescent COVID-19.

This rearrangement joins TRBV5-6 to TRBJ2-3, with 8 bases that match TRBD2. The V gene end was trimmed by 5 bases and the J gene end by 0 bases; junction bases not matched to a gene: 5. The CDR3 is 15 residues long. The germline V gene has CDR1 SGHDT and CDR2 YYEEEE. The CDR3 region has the DNA TGTGCCAGCAGTTTACCGGGAGGGAGCACAGATACGCAGTATTTT. Amino acids: CASSLPGGSTDTQYF.

CDR3 sequence: CASTLWGGLAGRKARNEQFF. CDR3 DNA: TGTGCCAGCACCTTATGGGGGGGGCTAGCGGGACGGAAGGCGCGGAATGAGCAGTTCTTC. The chain has TRBV27 and TRBJ2-1; 9 bases line up with TRBD2. CDR1 is MNHEY, CDR2 SMNVEV, per germline (reference sequence). The CDR3 is 20 amino acids. Unmatched junction bases numbered 26, after V lost 7 bases and J lost 7 bases.

The V and J genes are TRBV7-9 and TRBJ2-3, with a weak D call TRBD2 (6 bases). The V end lost 1 base, the J end lost 0 bases, and 8 bases lay between the germline ends. Germline values: CDR1 SEHNR, CDR2 FQNEAQ (reference sequence). The CDR3 is 15 amino acids. The CDR3, as DNA: TGTGCCAGCAGCTTAGGTGGGACTAGCACAGATACGCAGTATTTT. Amino acids: CASSLGGTSTDTQYF.

The CDR3 spells CASTSTGYSNQPQHF. The CDR3 region has the DNA TGTGCCAGTACCTCGACCGGGTATAGCAATCAGCCCCAGCATTTT. The chain links TRBV19 to TRBJ1-5; no reliable D call. Trimming cost V 7 bases and J 0 bases, with 13 bases left between them. The CDR3 extends over 15 amino acids. Germline loops: CDR1 LNHDA, CDR2 SQIVND (reference sequence).

This clone was detected only once. This chain joins TRBV12-5 and TRBJ2-7; 8 nucleotides line up with TRBD1. The V gene end was trimmed by 3 bases and the J gene end by 3 bases; junction bases not matched to a gene: 13. This CDR3 contains 17 residues. The V gene's germline CDR1 is LGHNT and CDR2 FRNRAP. The DNA of the CDR3 is TGTGCTAGTGGTTTCAATTATCCGGGACAGGTGATCTACGAGCAGTACTTC. Translation gives CASGFNYPGQVIYEQYF.

The chain is built from TRBV6-5 and TRBJ2-6; 7 nucleotides line up with TRBD2. The CDR3 covers 15 residues. CDR1 and CDR2 from the germline V gene are MNHEY and SVGAGI. V shed 4 bases, J shed 1 base, and the junction held 1 base outside the gene matches. CDR3 protein: CASSWGGSGANVLTF. The DNA for the CDR3 is TGTGCCAGCAGTTGGGGGGGGTCTGGGGCCAACGTCCTGACTTTC.

The J gene is TRBJ1-5, the V gene TRBV19; a possible D gene is TRBD1 (5 bases). V gave up 5 bases and J gave up 0 bases, with 17 bases separating them. Germline V gene lookup returns CDR1 LNHDA and CDR2 SQIVND (reference sequence). The CDR3 runs 17 residues. The CDR3 loop is CASSLEGLDSSNQPQHF. Written as DNA, the CDR3 is TGTGCCAGTAGTCTGGAGGGGTTGGATAGTAGCAATCAGCCCCAGCATTTT.

J is TRBJ1-1 and V is TRBV2; perhaps TRBD1 as D (5 bases). The V end was cut by 3 bases, the J end by 2 bases, with 13 bases between. Looked up from germline, CDR1 is SNHLY and CDR2 is FYNNEI. This CDR3 comprises 15 residues. CDR3 sequence reads: CASSEIGHSNTEAFF. DNA of the CDR3: TGTGCCAGCAGTGAGATTGGACACTCAAACACTGAAGCTTTCTTT.

This chain connects TRBV7-2 to TRBJ2-3; no clear D gene. This CDR3 comprises 13 residues. With 3 bases removed from V and 0 bases from J, the gap between germline ends came to 4 bases. In germline, CDR1 is SGHTA, CDR2 FQGNSA. The CDR3 loop is CASSFYSTDTQYF. For the CDR3, the DNA is TGTGCCAGCAGCTTTTATAGCACAGATACGCAGTATTTT.

The rearrangement uses TRBV5-6 and TRBJ2-7, with 8 bases lining up with TRBD1. V lost 5 bases, J lost 4 bases, and 8 bases stayed unmatched. In germline, CDR1 is SGHDT, CDR2 YYEEEE. This CDR3 has 14 residues. CDR3 nucleotides: TGTGCCAGCAGTCGGACAGGGAATAGGTACGAGCAGTACTTC. Its protein product is CASSRTGNRYEQYF.

The chain uses TRBV29-1 and TRBJ2-7; a weak D match, TRBD2 (5 bases). V gave up 6 bases and J gave up 2 bases, with 11 bases separating them. CDR1 SQVTM and CDR2 ANQGSEA come from the germline V gene. CDR3 size: 12 residues. The DNA of the CDR3 is TGCAGCGTCGCCGACGGGGCCTACGAGCAGTACTTC. Protein product: CSVADGAYEQYF.

The chain couples TRBV5-4 to TRBJ2-1, with 8 bases lining up with TRBD2. The CDR3 contains 18 residues. Trimming removed 4 bases from V and 9 bases from J; junction bases left unmatched: 21. Germline CDR1 and CDR2: SGHNT and YYREEE (reference sequence). CDR3 residues: CASSHTRGSGTIRGEQFF. The CDR3, as DNA: TGTGCCAGCAGCCACACCAGGGGTAGCGGGACCATCAGGGGTGAGCAGTTCTTC.

The V and J genes are TRBV24-1 and TRBJ2-1; D remains ambiguous. Germline V gene lookup returns CDR1 KGHDR and CDR2 SFDVKD. Trimming stripped 5 bases from V and 0 bases from J, with 10 bases between. The CDR3 covers 15 residues. The CDR3 loop reads CATSGPSSSYNEQFF. CDR3 nucleotides: TGTGCCACCAGTGGTCCTAGTTCCTCCTACAATGAGCAGTTCTTC.

The rearrangement links TRBV3-1 (or the pseudogene TRBV3-2) to TRBJ2-2; 7 bases match TRBD1. V was clipped by 4 bases and J by 6 bases; unmatched bases: 5. Per the germline V gene, CDR1 is LGHDT and CDR2 is YNNKEL (reference sequence). The CDR3 sequence is 14 residues long. The CDR3 sequence is CASSPLGTAGELFF. Here the CDR3 DNA reads TGTGCCAGCAGCCCCCTCGGGACAGCCGGGGAGCTGTTTTTT.

This clone appeared a single time. The rearrangement links TRBV30 to TRBJ1-1; D is unclear. The V and J ends lost 5 bases and 3 bases respectively, with 13 bases between them. This CDR3 has 13 residues. The germline gives CDR1 GTSNPN, CDR2 SVGIG (reference sequence). The CDR3 DNA follows: TGTGCCTGGGCGGTACGTATGGACACTGAAGCTTTCTTT. Translating it yields CAWAVRMDTEAFF.

The chain carries TRBV5-1 and TRBJ2-5; 11 bases match TRBD2. The CDR3 runs to 17 residues. The J segment lost 2 bases and the V segment lost 0 bases, leaving 6 bases of the junction unmatched. Germline values: CDR1 SGHRS, CDR2 YFSETQ. The CDR3 loop is CASSLVVAGGLQETQYF. The DNA for the CDR3 is TGCGCCAGCAGCTTGGTGGTAGCGGGAGGGTTACAAGAGACCCAGTACTTC.

V and J are TRBV2 and TRBJ1-5; possible D gene TRBD1, 5 bases. Deletions cut 8 bases from V and 8 bases from J, with 10 bases between. Germline loops: CDR1 SNHLY, CDR2 FYNNEI. This CDR3 is built from 11 residues. Here the CDR3 DNA reads TGTGCCAGCGGGGGGTATGAGCCCCAGCATTTT. Its protein product is CASGGYEPQHF.

The chain links TRBV19 to TRBJ1-2, with D maybe TRBD1 (5 bases). V was clipped by 5 bases and J by 4 bases, with 11 bases between them. Germline V gene data show CDR1 as LNHDA and CDR2 as SQIVND (reference sequence). The CDR3 has 13 residues. CDR3 nucleotides: TGTGCCAGTAGTGTCCAGGGTATCTATGGCTACACCTTC. It specifies CASSVQGIYGYTF.

This rearrangement joins TRBV2 to TRBJ1-1; tentative D call: TRBD1 (6 bases). This CDR3 region has 14 residues. Trimming cost V 6 bases and J 3 bases, with 14 bases left between them. CDR1 SNHLY and CDR2 FYNNEI come from the germline V gene. The DNA of the CDR3 is TGTGCCAGCAGGGGGGACACAGCGGACACTGAAGCTTTCTTT. Its translation is CASRGDTADTEAFF.

The V gene is TRBV6-5, the J gene TRBJ2-1, with D perhaps TRBD2 (6 bases). Trimming took off 6 bases at V and 6 bases at J, with 12 bases between the two ends. The CDR3 totals 13 residues. The germline gives CDR1 MNHEY, CDR2 SVGAGI. Written as DNA, the CDR3 is TGTGCCAGCAGAACAACTAGCACCAATGAGCAGTTCTTC. Its translation is CASRTTSTNEQFF.

This sequence joins TRBV28 and TRBJ1-1; D remains unclear. The CDR3 contains 11 residues. The germline V gene encodes CDR1 MDHEN and CDR2 SYDVKM. The ends were cut back, 10 bases at V and 1 base at J, with 7 bases in the middle. CDR3 sequence: CATLSNTEAFF. The CDR3 DNA sequence: TGTGCCACTTTATCGAACACTGAAGCTTTCTTT.

J is TRBJ2-3 and V is TRBV9; TRBD2 matches at 8 bases. The CDR3 extends over 15 amino acids. Losses at the gene ends were 9 bases for V and 2 bases for J; bases not matched to a gene: 11. Germline V gene lookup returns CDR1 SGDLS and CDR2 YYNGEE. CDR3 bases: TGTGCCACCGCCAGAGGAGCGGGAGTCACAGATACGCAGTATTTT. It is translated as CATARGAGVTDTQYF.

The chain couples TRBV7-2 to TRBJ2-1, with 7 bases that match TRBD2. CDR1 is SGHTA and CDR2 is FQGNSA in the germline V gene. V trimming: 5 bases; J trimming: 6 bases; junction bases outside the gene matches: 10. The CDR3 is 15 residues long. The CDR3 sequence is CASSRRMGGANEQFF. The CDR3 DNA follows: TGTGCCAGCAGCCGCAGGATGGGAGGGGCCAATGAGCAGTTCTTC.

The CDR3, as DNA: TGCGCCAGCAGCCAAGAGGGGCCTATTGGAACAGATACGCAGTATTTT. This translates into CASSQEGPIGTDTQYF. This sequence joins TRBV4-3 and TRBJ2-3, with D tentatively TRBD1 (5 bases). This CDR3 is built from 16 residues. Trimming took off 0 bases at V and 3 bases at J, with 13 bases between the two ends. In germline, CDR1 is LGHNA, CDR2 YSLEER.

The chain combines TRBV5-1 with TRBJ2-4, with a possible D match to TRBD1 (6 bases). Trimming took 4 bases from V and 3 from J, leaving 11 bases between them. This CDR3 spans 14 amino acids. CDR1 SGHRS and CDR2 YFSETQ come from the germline V gene. In nucleotides, the CDR3 is TGCGCCAGCAGCCCCGGACAGAACAAAAACATTCAGTACTTC. This encodes CASSPGQNKNIQYF.

This clone was detected only once. The rearrangement links TRBV19 to TRBJ2-1; D call uncertain. The length of the CDR3 is 13 residues. The germline V gene has CDR1 LNHDA and CDR2 SQIVND (reference sequence). The V and J ends lost 3 bases and 3 bases respectively, with 6 bases between them. CDR3 DNA sequence: TGTGCCAGTAGTATTTCCAGCTACAATGAGCAGTTCTTC. Protein: CASSISSYNEQFF.

The genes are TRBV4-3 and TRBJ1-1; D is ambiguous. The CDR3 loop spans 14 amino acids. The V and J ends lost 2 bases and 1 base respectively, with 8 bases between them. In germline, CDR1 is LGHNA, CDR2 YSLEER. This chain's CDR3 is CASSQQSSNTEAFF. For the CDR3, the DNA is TGCGCCAGCAGCCAACAGTCTTCGAACACTGAAGCTTTCTTT.

This clone was detected once. This rearrangement joins TRBV3-1 (or the pseudogene TRBV3-2) to TRBJ2-7; tentative D call: TRBD2 (6 bases). The CDR3 runs 12 residues. CDR1 and CDR2 from the germline V gene are LGHDT and YNNKEL (reference sequence). The V end lost 4 bases, the J end lost 9 bases, and 13 bases lay between the germline ends. The CDR3 nucleotides are TGTGCCAGCAGCCGCGAGCGGGCCCCGCAGTACTTC. This codes for CASSRERAPQYF.

CDR3 protein: CASSLFGGRGSGNTIYF. In DNA, the CDR3 is TGTGCCAGCAGTTTATTTGGAGGCAGGGGGTCGGGAAACACCATATATTTT. This rearrangement joins TRBV28 to TRBJ1-3; TRBD1 aligns across 7 bases. Per the germline V gene, CDR1 is MDHEN and CDR2 is SYDVKM. The CDR3 runs to 17 residues. V was pared by 1 base and J by 4 bases, with 10 bases of the junction left unmatched. Together with reference TRBV28 and TRBJ1-3, the CDR3 gives the full variable domain: DVKVTQSSRYLVKRTGEKVFLECVQDMDHENMFWYRQDPGLGLRLIYFSYDVKMKEKGDIPEGYSVSREKKERFSLILESASTNQTSMYLCASSLFGGRGSGNTIYFGEGSWLTVV.

V gene TRBV10-3 combines with J gene TRBJ1-1; 8 bases are a match to TRBD1. The CDR3 totals 14 residues. Germline V gene lookup returns CDR1 ENHRY and CDR2 SYGVKD. J lost 4 bases, V lost 7 bases, and 8 bases had no gene match. The CDR3 coding sequence is TGTGCCATCAAACAGGGGGGGCTTGGCACTGAAGCTTTCTTT. The encoded protein is CAIKQGGLGTEAFF.

The chain uses TRBV29-1 and TRBJ2-5; 7 bases align to TRBD1. V gave up 4 bases and J gave up 2 bases; unmatched junction bases: 10. Germline V CDR1 and CDR2: SQVTM, ANQGSEA. The CDR3 runs to 15 residues. This chain's CDR3 is CSVGRPGQTQETQYF. CDR3 nucleotide sequence: TGCAGCGTTGGCCGACCGGGACAGACACAAGAGACCCAGTACTTC.